This T cell receptor beta chain stems from a study of blood T cell repertoires in COVID-19. Overall study: The samples span acute and convalescent COVID-19 from the United States, Italy and Spain. Sample material is recorded as cDNA or gDNA derived from T cells, B-cell-depleted T cells, or PBMCs.

As processed by the authors: Quantification of nucleated cells was approximated via reference gene primer amplification. Sequencing used immunoSEQ multiplex PCR; TCRdb keeps in-frame clones, though not all of them. That table gives V, J and clone size, and the DNA gave D and trimming. Here the sample spans about 83,000 clones, about four fifths being singletons. V lost 8 bases and J 2 bases, leaving 9 bases between the germline ends. The germline V gene encodes CDR1 LNHNV and CDR2 YYDKDF (reference sequence). CDR3 length equals 13 residues. The chain joins TRBV15 to TRBJ1-4, with D perhaps TRBD1 (5 bases). The sample was peripheral blood. The receptor's source is a woman of 80 years or more with active or convalescent COVID-19. CDR3: CATAGYTNEKLFF. The CDR3 bases are TGTGCCACCGCAGGGTACACTAATGAAAAACTGTTTTTT.